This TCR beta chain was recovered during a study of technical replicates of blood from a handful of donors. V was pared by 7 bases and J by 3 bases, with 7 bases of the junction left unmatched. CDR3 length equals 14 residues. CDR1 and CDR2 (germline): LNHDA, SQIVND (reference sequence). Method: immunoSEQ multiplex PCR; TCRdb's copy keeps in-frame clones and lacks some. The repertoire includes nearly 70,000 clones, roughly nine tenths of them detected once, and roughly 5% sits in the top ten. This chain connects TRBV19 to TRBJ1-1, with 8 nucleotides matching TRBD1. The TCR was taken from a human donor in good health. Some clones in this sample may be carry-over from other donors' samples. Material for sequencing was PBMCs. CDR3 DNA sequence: TGTGCCAGTATAAAAGACAGGGGATACACTGAAGCTTTCTTT. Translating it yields CASIKDRGYTEAFF.